What follows is one T cell receptor beta chain and its context. Its antigen is unidentified. The source of the sample is a study of T cell responses to AZD1222 COVID-19 vaccine. Broader study findings: Nearly half of spike-specific TCRs reportedly target variant regions that are unmutated in the B.1.351 and B.1.1.7 variants. Receipt of two AZD1222 doses was followed by a rise in Spike-specific TCR breadth and depth. Vaccine-associated CD4 TCRs ranged over spike, dominating at 160-218 and 743-854. It should be noted that donors were predominantly white British and more often female, and clonal diversity was possibly underestimated.

V was trimmed by 4 bases and J by 5 bases, leaving 18 bases between them. Germline loops: CDR1 SGHRS, CDR2 YFSETQ. This CDR3 comprises 15 residues. Only in-frame clones appear in the TCRdb table, and some are missing; sequencing was by immunoSEQ multiplex PCR. The sample carries fewer than 150,000 clones, around nine tenths recorded once. The sequenced sample was peripheral blood, obtained 28 days after the second AZD1222 dose. The receptor was derived from an adult who received the AZD1222 COVID-19 vaccine. The chain recombines TRBV5-1 with TRBJ2-5; a weak D match, TRBD1 (8 bases). CDR3 amino acids: CASSGQGGIGETQYF. As DNA, the CDR3 is TGCGCCAGCAGCGGACAGGGAGGGATAGGGGAGACCCAGTACTTC.